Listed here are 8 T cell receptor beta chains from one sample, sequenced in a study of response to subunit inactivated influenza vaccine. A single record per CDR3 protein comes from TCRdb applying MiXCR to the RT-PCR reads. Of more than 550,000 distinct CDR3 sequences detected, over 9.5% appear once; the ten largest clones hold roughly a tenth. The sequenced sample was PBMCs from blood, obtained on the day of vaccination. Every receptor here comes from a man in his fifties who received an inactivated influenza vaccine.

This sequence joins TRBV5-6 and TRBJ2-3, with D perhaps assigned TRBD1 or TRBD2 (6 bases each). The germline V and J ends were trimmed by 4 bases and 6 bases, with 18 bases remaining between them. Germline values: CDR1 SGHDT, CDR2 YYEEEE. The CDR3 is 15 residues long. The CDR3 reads CASSMGGGRIDTQYF. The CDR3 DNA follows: TGTGCCAGCAGCATGGGTGGGGGGCGGATCGATACGCAGTATTTT.

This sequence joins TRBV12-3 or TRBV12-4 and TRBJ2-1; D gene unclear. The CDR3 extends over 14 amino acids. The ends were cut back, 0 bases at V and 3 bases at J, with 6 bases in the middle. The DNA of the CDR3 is TGTGCCAGCAGTTTAGCGGGAATCTACAATGAGCAGTTCTTC. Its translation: CASSLAGIYNEQFF.

The CDR3 nucleotides are TGTGCCAGCAGCCGCTCTAGCGGGGGGGCAGGGGATACGCAGTATTTT. It translates to CASSRSSGGAGDTQYF. This chain joins TRBV4-2 and TRBJ2-3, with 12 bases fitting TRBD2. Trimming removed 4 bases from V and 6 bases from J; junction bases left unmatched: 8. The germline gives CDR1 LGHNA, CDR2 YNFKEQ. This CDR3 comprises 16 residues.

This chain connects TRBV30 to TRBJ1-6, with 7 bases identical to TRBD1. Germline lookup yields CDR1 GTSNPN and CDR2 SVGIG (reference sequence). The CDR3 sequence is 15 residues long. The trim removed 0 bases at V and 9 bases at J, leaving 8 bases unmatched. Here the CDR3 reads CAWSVRGGIGSPLHF. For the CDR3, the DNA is TGTGCCTGGAGTGTACGAGGGGGCATAGGTTCACCCCTCCACTTT. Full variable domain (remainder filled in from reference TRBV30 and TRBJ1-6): SQTIHQWPATLVQPVGSPLSLECTVEGTSNPNLYWYRQAAGRGLQLLFYSVGIGQISSEVPQNLSASRPQDRQFILSSKKLLLSDSGFYLCAWSVRGGIGSPLHFGNGTRLTVT.

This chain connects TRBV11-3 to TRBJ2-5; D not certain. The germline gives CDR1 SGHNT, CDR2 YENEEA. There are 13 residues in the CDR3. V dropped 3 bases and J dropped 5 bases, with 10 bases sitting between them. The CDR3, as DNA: TGTGCCAGCAGCTTTGATCCGGAGGAGACCCAGTACTTC. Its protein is CASSFDPEETQYF.

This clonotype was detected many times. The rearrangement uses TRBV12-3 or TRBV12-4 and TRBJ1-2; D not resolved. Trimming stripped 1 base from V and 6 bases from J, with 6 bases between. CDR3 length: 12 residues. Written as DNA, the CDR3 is TGTGCCAGCAGTTTAGGCCGAAATGGCTACACCTTC. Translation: CASSLGRNGYTF.

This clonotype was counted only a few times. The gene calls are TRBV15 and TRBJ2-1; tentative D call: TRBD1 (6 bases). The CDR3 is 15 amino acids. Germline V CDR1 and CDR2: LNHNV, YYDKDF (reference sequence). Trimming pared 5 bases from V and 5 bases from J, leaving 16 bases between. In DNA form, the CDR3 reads TGTGCCACCAGCGTGGCAGGGGCGGTAAACAATGAGCAGTTCTTC. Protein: CATSVAGAVNNEQFF.

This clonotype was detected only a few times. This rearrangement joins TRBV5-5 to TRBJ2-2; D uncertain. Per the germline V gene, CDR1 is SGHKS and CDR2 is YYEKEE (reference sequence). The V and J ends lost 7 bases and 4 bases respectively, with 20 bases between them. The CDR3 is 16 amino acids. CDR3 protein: CASRSSQSRGTGELFF. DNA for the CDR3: TGTGCCAGCCGCTCTAGTCAATCCCGCGGCACCGGGGAGCTGTTTTTT.